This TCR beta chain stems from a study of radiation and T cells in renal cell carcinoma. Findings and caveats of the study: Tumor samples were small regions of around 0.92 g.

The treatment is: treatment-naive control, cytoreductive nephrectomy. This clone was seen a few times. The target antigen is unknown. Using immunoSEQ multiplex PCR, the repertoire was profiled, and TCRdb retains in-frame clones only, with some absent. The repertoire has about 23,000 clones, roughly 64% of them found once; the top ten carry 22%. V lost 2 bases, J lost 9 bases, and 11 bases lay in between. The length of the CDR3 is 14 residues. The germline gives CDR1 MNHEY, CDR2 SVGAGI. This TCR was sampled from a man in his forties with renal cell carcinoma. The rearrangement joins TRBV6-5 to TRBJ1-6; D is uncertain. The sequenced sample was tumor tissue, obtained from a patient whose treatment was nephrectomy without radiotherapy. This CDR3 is CASSYGRQSSPLHF. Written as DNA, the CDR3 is TGTGCCAGCAGTTACGGCCGACAATCTTCACCCCTCCACTTT.